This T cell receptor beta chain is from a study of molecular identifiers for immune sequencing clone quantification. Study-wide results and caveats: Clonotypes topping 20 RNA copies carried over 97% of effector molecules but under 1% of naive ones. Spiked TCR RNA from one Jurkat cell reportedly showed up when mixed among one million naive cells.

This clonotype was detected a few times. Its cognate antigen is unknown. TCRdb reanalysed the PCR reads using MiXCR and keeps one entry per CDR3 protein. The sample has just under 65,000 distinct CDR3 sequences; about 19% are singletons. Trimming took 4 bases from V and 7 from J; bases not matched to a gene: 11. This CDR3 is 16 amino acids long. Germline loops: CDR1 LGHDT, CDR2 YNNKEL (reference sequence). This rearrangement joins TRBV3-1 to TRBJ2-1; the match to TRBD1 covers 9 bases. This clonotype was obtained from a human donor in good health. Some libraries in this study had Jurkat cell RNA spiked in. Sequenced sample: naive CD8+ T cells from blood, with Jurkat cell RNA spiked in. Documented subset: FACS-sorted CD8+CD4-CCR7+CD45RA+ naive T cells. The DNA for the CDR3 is TGTGCCAGCAGCCCCCCACCGGGACAGGGAATGAATGAGCAGTTCTTC. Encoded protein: CASSPPPGQGMNEQFF.